These T cell receptor beta chains were read from a single sample in a study of blood T cell repertoires in COVID-19. Profiled with immunoSEQ multiplex PCR; TCRdb holds only in-frame clones, not every one. The repertoire consists of 60,000 to 65,000 clones, with 74% occurring once and the leading ten covering under 30%. Sequencing input: peripheral blood. The receptors originated from a woman aged 80 or older with acute or convalescent COVID-19. The CDR3 runs from the conserved cysteine through the conserved F or W.

length	V	J	CDR3
16	TRBV10-1	TRBJ2-1	CASSESTGVVYNEQFF
12	TRBV29-1	TRBJ2-7	CSVKLTSYEQYF
14	TRBV5-1	TRBJ2-1	CASSTRTQDNEQFF
15	TRBV6-5	TRBJ2-1	CASRAGHLTYNEQFF
16	TRBV4-2	TRBJ2-3	CASSQGSGTSTDTQYF
16	TRBV4-1	TRBJ1-2	CASSRPSGQGNYGYTF
14	TRBV7-8	TRBJ1-2	CASSLGQAGYGYTF
16	TRBV11-2	TRBJ2-3	CASSLAGGHGTDTQYF
14	TRBV27	TRBJ1-2	CASSNQGFGYGYTF
13	TRBV6-5	TRBJ2-7	CASLSSSSYEQYF
15	TRBV5-4	TRBJ1-2	CASSEPEGRGYGYTF
13	TRBV7-2	TRBJ2-1	CASVGGIKGEQFF
17	TRBV5-1	TRBJ2-1	CASSLALSADRKNEQFF
14	TRBV7-6	TRBJ2-5	CASSFPQGGETQYF
13	TRBV29-1	TRBJ2-1	CSSRTSGYNEQFF
16	TRBV18	TRBJ1-1	CASSPPGQPGNTEAFF
13	TRBV5-1	TRBJ1-1	CASSFQMNTEAFF
13	TRBV6-2/TRBV6-3	TRBJ2-5	CASSLIRLETQYF
17	TRBV5-1	TRBJ2-7	CASSPRLAGVPSYEQYF
15	TRBV6-5	TRBJ2-1	CASSSGTGLSNEQFF
16	TRBV27	TRBJ2-2	CASSLSGQGYTGELFF
16	TRBV4-3	TRBJ2-3	CASSQETGSGADTQYF
13	TRBV29-1	TRBJ2-7	CSAKRRGFYEQYF
15	TRBV5-6	TRBJ1-1	CASSQEQGASTEAFF
14	TRBV5-1	TRBJ2-3	CASSQGLAGSTQYF
13	TRBV12-3/TRBV12-4	TRBJ1-1	CASSLGGVTEAFF
15	TRBV7-2	TRBJ1-2	CASTPQTGLREGYTF
16	TRBV7-2	TRBJ2-7	CASSPDRQRLSYEQYF
15	TRBV6-5	TRBJ2-7	CASSSGTSGSYEQYF
18	TRBV7-7	TRBJ2-1	CASSPGLAGVPSYNEQFF
13	TRBV27	TRBJ2-3	CASRTSDTDTQYF
15	TRBV7-9	TRBJ2-3	CASSLLAGATDTQYF
14	TRBV7-8	TRBJ1-1	CASSLGTGNTEAFF
14	TRBV4-1	TRBJ1-1	CASSQEWREREAFF
14	TRBV6-6	TRBJ2-7	CASTLGQGVNEQYF
12	TRBV7-2	TRBJ2-1	CASSFTYNEQFF
12	TRBV10-1	TRBJ1-2	CASSESLSGYTF
14	TRBV11-3	TRBJ2-2	CASSTQGAAGELFF
14	TRBV7-9	TRBJ2-5	CASSGLGYQETQYF
16	TRBV7-8	TRBJ2-2	CASSLGRGMNTGELFF
14	TRBV5-1	TRBJ2-1	CASSLEVGENEQFF
18	TRBV6-2/TRBV6-3	TRBJ1-5	CASSYTAGGELGNQPQHF
16	TRBV11-2	TRBJ2-2	CASSSYYRENTGELFF
21	TRBV7-6	TRBJ2-3	CASSLKVGGLAGGPYTDTQYF
14	TRBV19	TRBJ2-5	CASSIGAVGETQYF
15	TRBV10-2	TRBJ2-5	CARSRGLADTETQYF
14	TRBV30	TRBJ1-2	CAWSAGTGGGGYTF
18	TRBV20-1	TRBJ2-1	CSASSDRALMGSYNEQFF